This TCR beta chain originates from a study of shared clonotypes between healthy human individuals. Some clones are missing from TCRdb's copy, which holds only in-frame ones; the method was immunoSEQ multiplex PCR. The sample has fewer than 550,000 clones; over 60% are singletons. V was pared by 5 bases and J by 1 base, with 9 bases between. This CDR3 contains 14 residues. Germline values: CDR1 MNHNS, CDR2 SASEGT. The TCR was taken from a woman in her 40s in good health. Some clones in this sample may be carry-over from other donors' samples. The material sequenced was PBMCs. The chain has TRBV6-1 and TRBJ1-3, with D possibly matching TRBD1 (5 bases). CDR3 nucleotide sequence: TGTGCCAGCAGTCCCAGACAGTCTGGAAACACCATATATTTT. Its translation is CASSPRQSGNTIYF.